This T cell receptor beta chain was sequenced during a study of T cell repertoires in cytomegalovirus infection. Turning to the study itself: An indication of both CMV infection and matching HLA type came from public TCR beta signatures. General study findings and limits: HLA-C-restricted, CMV-specific TCR beta clonotypes were dominant ex vivo. Cumulative public TCR beta family frequency identified carriers of CMV plus the relevant HLA.

This clonotype was observed many times. Its antigen is not identified. The CDR3 is 14 residues long. V gave up 2 bases and J gave up 3 bases, with 11 bases separating them. CDR1 and CDR2 from the germline V gene are SGHTA and FQGNSA. Each CDR3 protein gets one entry after TCRdb re-called the reads with MiXCR. The table records roughly 230,000 distinct CDR3 sequences, roughly an eighth of them present only once. Sequences were obtained from PBMCs. This clonotype was sampled from a human donor in good health (CMV status not recorded). Some clones in this sample may be carry-over from other donors' samples. V gene TRBV7-2 combines with J gene TRBJ2-7, with D unresolved. Here the CDR3 reads CASSLSQVIYEQYF. Written as DNA, the CDR3 is TGTGCCAGCAGCTTATCCCAGGTGATCTACGAGCAGTACTTC.